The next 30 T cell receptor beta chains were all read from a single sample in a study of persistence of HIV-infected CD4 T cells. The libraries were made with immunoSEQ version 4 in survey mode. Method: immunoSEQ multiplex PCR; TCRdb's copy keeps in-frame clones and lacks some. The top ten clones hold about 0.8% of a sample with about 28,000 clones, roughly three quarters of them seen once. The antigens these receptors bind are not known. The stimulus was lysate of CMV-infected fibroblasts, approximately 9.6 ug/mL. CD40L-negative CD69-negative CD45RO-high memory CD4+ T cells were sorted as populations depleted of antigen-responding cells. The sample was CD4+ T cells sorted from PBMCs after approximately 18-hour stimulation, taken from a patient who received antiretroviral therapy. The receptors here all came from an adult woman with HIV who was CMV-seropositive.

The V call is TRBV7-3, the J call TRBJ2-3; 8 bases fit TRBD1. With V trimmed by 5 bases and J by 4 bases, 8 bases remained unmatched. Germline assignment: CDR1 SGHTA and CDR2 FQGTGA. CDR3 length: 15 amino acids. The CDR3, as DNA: TGTGCCAGCAGCCTTGACAGGGGCCTGCCAGATACGCAGTATTTT. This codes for CASSLDRGLPDTQYF.

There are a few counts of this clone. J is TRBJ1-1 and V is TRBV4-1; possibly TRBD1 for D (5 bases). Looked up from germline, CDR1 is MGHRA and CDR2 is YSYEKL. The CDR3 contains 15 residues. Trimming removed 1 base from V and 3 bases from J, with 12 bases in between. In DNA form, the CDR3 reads TGCGCCAGCAGCCAAGTGCAGGGTCGGTACACTGAAGCTTTCTTT. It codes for CASSQVQGRYTEAFF.

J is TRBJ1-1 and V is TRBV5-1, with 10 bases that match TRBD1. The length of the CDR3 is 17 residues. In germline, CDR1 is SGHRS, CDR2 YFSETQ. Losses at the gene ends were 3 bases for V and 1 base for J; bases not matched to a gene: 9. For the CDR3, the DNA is TGCGCCAGCAGCTCGACAGGGGGCCTGTCGAGGAACACTGAAGCTTTCTTT. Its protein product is CASSSTGGLSRNTEAFF.

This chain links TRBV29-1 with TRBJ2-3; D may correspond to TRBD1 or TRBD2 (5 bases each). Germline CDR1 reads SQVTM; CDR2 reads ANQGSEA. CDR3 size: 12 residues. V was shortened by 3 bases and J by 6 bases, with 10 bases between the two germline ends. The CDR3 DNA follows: TGCAGCGTTGATGTGGGGACGGATACGCAGTATTTT. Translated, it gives CSVDVGTDTQYF.

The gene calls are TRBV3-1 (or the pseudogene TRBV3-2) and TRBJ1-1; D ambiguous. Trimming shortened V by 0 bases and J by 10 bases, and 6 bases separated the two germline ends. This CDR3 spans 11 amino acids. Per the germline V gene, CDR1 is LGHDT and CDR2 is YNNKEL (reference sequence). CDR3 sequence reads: CASSQEGRAFF. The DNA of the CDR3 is TGTGCCAGCAGCCAAGAAGGGAGAGCTTTCTTT.

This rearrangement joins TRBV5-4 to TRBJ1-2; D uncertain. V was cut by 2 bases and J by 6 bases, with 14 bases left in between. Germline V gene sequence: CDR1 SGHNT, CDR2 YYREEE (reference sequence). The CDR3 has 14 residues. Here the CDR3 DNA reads TGTGCCAGCAGCTTCCTGATTCAATCGGATGGCTACACCTTC. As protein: CASSFLIQSDGYTF. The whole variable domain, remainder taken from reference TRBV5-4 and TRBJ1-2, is ETGVTQSPTHLIKTRGQQVTLRCSSQSGHNTVSWYQQALGQGPQFIFQYYREEENGRGNFPPRFSGLQFPNYSSELNVNALELDDSALYLCASSFLIQSDGYTFGSGTRLTVV.

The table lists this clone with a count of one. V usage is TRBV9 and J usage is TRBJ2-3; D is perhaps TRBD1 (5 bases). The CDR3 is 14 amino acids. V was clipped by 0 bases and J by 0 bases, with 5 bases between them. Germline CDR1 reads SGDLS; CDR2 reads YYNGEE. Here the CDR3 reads CASSVAGSTDTQYF. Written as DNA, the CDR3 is TGTGCCAGCAGCGTAGCAGGGAGCACAGATACGCAGTATTTT.

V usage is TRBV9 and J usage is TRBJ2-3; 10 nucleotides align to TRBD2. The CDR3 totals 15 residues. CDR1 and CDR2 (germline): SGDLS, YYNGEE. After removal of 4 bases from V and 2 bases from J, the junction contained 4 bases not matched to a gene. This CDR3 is CASSIGLAVTDTQYF. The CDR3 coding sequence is TGTGCCAGCAGCATCGGACTAGCGGTCACAGATACGCAGTATTTT.

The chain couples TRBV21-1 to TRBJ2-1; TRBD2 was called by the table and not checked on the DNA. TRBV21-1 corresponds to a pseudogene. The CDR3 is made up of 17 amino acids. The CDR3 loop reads CASSKLLSSGARNEQFF. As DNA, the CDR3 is TGTGCCAGCAGCAAATTGTTATCTAGCGGGGCTAGGAATGAGCAGTTCTTC.

The CDR3 spells CASSLGVDYGYTF. CDR3 in DNA: TGTGCCAGCAGCTTGGGAGTGGACTATGGCTACACCTTC. This sequence joins TRBV5-4 and TRBJ1-2; D unclear. CDR1 and CDR2 from the germline V gene are SGHNT and YYREEE (reference sequence). Trimming removed 0 bases at V and 3 bases at J, with 6 bases between. The CDR3 covers 13 residues.

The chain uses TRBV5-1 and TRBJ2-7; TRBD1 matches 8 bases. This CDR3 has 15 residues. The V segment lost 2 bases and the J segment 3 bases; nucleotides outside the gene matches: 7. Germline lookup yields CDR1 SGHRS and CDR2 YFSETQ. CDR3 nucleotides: TGCGCCAGCAGCTTAATCGCAGGGGGCGACTACGAGCAGTACTTC. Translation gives CASSLIAGGDYEQYF.

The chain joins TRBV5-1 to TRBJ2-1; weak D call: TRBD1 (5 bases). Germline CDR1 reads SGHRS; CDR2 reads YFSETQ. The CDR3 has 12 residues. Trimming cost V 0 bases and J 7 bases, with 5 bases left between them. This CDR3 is CASSLEGNEQFF. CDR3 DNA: TGCGCCAGCAGCTTGGAGGGGAATGAGCAGTTCTTC.

The CDR3: CASSLVQQGAGEQFF. DNA of the CDR3: TGCGCCAGCAGCTTGGTACAACAGGGGGCGGGTGAGCAGTTCTTC. The chain uses TRBV5-1 and TRBJ2-1; 9 nucleotides line up with TRBD1. CDR1 is SGHRS, CDR2 YFSETQ, per germline. J was trimmed by 9 bases and V by 0 bases; bases with no gene match: 7. This CDR3 has 15 residues.

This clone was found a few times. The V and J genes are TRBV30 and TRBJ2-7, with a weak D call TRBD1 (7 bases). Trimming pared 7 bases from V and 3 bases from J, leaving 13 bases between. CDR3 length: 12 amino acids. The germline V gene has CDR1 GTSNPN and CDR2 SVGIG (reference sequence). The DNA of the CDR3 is TGTGCCTCTAACCAGGGGGGCTACGAGCAGTACTTC. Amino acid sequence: CASNQGGYEQYF.

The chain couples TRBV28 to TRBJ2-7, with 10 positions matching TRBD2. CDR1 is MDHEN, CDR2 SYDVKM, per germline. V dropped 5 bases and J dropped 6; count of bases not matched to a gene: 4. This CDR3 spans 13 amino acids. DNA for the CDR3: TGTGCCAGCAGTCCAAGCGGGGGGGGCGAGCAGTACGTC. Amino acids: CASSPSGGGEQYV.

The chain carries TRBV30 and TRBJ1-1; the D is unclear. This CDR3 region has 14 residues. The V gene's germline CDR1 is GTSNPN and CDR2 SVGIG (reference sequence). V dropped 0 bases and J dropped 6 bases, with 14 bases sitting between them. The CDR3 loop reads CAWSVTSRRAEAFF. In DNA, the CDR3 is TGTGCCTGGAGTGTCACTAGTCGTAGAGCTGAAGCTTTCTTT.

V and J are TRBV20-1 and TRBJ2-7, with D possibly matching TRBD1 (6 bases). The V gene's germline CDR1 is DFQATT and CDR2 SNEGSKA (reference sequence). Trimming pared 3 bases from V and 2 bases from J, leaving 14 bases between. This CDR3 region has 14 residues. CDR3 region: CSASGQGNTYEQYF. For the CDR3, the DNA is TGCAGTGCTAGTGGGCAGGGGAACACCTACGAGCAGTACTTC.

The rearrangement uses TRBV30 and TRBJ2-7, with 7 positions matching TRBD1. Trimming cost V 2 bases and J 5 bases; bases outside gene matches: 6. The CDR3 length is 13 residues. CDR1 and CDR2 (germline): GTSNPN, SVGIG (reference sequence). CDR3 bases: TGTGCCTGGAGTCGGAGACAGGGACACGAGCAGTACTTC. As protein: CAWSRRQGHEQYF.

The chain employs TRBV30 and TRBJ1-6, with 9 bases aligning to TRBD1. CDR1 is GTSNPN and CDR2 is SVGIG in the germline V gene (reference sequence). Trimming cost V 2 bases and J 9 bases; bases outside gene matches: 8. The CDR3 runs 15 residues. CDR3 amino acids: CAWSRGTGLGSPLHF. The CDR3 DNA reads TGTGCCTGGAGTAGAGGGACAGGGTTGGGTTCACCCCTCCACTTT. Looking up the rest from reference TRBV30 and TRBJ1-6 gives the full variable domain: SQTIHQWPATLVQPVGSPLSLECTVEGTSNPNLYWYRQAAGRGLQLLFYSVGIGQISSEVPQNLSASRPQDRQFILSSKKLLLSDSGFYLCAWSRGTGLGSPLHFGNGTRLTVT.

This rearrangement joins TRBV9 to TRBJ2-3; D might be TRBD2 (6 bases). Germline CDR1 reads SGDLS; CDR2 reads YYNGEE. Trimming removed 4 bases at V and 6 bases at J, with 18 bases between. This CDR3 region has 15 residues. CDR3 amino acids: CASSPRGTSEDTQYF. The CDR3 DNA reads TGTGCCAGCAGCCCCCGCGGGACTTCAGAGGATACGCAGTATTTT.

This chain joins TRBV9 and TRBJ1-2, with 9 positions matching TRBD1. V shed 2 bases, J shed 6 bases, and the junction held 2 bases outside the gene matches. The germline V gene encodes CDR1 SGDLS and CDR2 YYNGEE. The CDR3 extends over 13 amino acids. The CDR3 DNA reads TGTGCCAGCAGCGTTAGGGACAGGGATGGCTACACCTTC. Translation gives CASSVRDRDGYTF. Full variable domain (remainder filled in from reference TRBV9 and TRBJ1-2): DSGVTQTPKHLITATGQRVTLRCSPRSGDLSVYWYQQSLDQGLQFLIQYYNGEERAKGNILERFSAQQFPDLHSELNLSSLELGDSALYFCASSVRDRDGYTFGSGTRLTVV.

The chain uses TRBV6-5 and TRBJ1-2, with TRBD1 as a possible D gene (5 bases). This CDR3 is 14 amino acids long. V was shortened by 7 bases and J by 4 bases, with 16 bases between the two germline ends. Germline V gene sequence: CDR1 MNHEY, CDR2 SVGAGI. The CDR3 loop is CASTSGEHGYGYTF. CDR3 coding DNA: TGTGCCAGCACCTCGGGGGAGCACGGCTATGGCTACACCTTC.

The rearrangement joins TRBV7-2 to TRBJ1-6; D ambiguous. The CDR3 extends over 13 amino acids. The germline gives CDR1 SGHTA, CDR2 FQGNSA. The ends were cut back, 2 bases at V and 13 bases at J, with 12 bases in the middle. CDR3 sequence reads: CASSLHHSMPLHF. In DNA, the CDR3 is TGTGCCAGCAGCTTACATCACAGCATGCCCCTCCACTTT.

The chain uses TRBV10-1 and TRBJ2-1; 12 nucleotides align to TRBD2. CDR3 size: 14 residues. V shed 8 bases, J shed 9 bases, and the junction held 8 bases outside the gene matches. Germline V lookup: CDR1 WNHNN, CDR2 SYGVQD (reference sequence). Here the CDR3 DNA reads TGCGCCAGCGCCGCTAGCGGGGGGGCCCTTGAGCAGTTCTTC. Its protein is CASAASGGALEQFF.

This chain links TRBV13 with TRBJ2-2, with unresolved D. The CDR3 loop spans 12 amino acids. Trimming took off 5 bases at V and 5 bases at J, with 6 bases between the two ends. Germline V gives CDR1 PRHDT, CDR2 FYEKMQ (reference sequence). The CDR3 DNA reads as TGTGCCAGCAGCCGACGGACCGGGGAGCTGTTTTTT. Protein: CASSRRTGELFF. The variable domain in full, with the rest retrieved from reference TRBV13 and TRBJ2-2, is AAGVIQSPRHLIKEKRETATLKCYPIPRHDTVYWYQQGPGQDPQFLISFYEKMQSDKGSIPDRFSAQQFSDYHSELNMSSLELGDSALYFCASSRRTGELFFGEGSRLTVL.

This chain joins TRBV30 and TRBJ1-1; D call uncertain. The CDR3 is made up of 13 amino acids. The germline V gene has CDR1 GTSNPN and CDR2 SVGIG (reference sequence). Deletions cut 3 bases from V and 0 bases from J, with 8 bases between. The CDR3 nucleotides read TGTGCCTGGAGGGAAAACATGAACACTGAAGCTTTCTTT. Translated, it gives CAWRENMNTEAFF.

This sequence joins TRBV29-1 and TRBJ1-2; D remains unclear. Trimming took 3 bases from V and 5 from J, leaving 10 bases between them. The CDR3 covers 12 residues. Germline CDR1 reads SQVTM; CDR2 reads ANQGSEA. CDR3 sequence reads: CSVERERYGYTF. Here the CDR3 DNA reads TGCAGCGTTGAGAGGGAGAGGTATGGCTACACCTTC.

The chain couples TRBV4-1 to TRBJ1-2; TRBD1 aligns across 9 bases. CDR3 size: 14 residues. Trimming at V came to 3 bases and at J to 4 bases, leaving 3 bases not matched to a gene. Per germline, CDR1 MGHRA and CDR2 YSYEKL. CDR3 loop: CASSHPGQGYGYTF. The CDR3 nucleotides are TGCGCCAGCAGCCATCCGGGACAGGGCTATGGCTACACCTTC.

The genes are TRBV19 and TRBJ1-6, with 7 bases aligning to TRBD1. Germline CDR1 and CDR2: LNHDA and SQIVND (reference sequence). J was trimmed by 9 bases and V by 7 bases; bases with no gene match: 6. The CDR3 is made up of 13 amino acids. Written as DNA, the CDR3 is TGTGCCAGTAAGACAGGGACGGGTTCACCCCTCCACTTT. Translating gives CASKTGTGSPLHF.

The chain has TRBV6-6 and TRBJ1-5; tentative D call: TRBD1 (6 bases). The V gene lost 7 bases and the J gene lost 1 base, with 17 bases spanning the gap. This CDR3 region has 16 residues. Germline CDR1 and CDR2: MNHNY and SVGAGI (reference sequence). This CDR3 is CASTNGGGLSNQPQHF. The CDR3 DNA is TGTGCCAGCACAAACGGGGGGGGCTTAAGCAATCAGCCCCAGCATTTT.